The 23 T cell receptor beta chains given below trace back to one sample, sequenced in a study of blood T cell repertoires in COVID-19. Only in-frame clones appear in the TCRdb table, and some are missing; sequencing was by immunoSEQ multiplex PCR. The sample records 110,000 to 150,000 clones, about 80% being singletons. The sequenced sample was peripheral blood. These receptors were collected from a human donor in a cohort sampled during active COVID-19.

V gene TRBV12-5 combines with J gene TRBJ1-1; TRBD1 agrees at 12 bases. This CDR3 is 15 amino acids long. The V and J ends lost 5 bases and 3 bases, in that order; junction bases with no gene match: 4. Germline values: CDR1 LGHNT, CDR2 FRNRAP. The CDR3 loop is CASGRGQGADTEAFF. CDR3 bases: TGTGCTAGTGGTAGGGGACAGGGGGCTGACACTGAAGCTTTCTTT. The whole variable domain, filled in from reference TRBV12-5 and TRBJ1-1, reads DARVTQTPRHKVTEMGQEVTMRCQPILGHNTVFWYRQTMMQGLELLAYFRNRAPLDDSGMPKDRFSAEMPDATLATLKIQPSEPRDSAVYFCASGRGQGADTEAFFGQGTRLTVV.

V is TRBV9 and J is TRBJ2-3; D might be TRBD1 (7 bases). The V gene's germline CDR1 is SGDLS and CDR2 YYNGEE. V was clipped by 4 bases and J by 2 bases, with 17 bases between them. This CDR3 region has 16 residues. CDR3 DNA: TGTGCCAGCAGCCCCAGGCAGGGGGGTTCCACAGATACGCAGTATTTT. Encoded protein: CASSPRQGGSTDTQYF.

V is TRBV19 and J is TRBJ1-1; no firm D call. The germline V gene has CDR1 LNHDA and CDR2 SQIVND (reference sequence). V was trimmed by 7 bases and J by 3 bases, leaving 12 bases between them. The CDR3 is made up of 13 amino acids. The CDR3 here is CASTLRFDTEAFF. The CDR3 nucleotides read TGTGCCAGTACTCTACGATTCGACACTGAAGCTTTCTTT.

The chain combines TRBV27 with TRBJ2-1; 9 nucleotides agree with TRBD1. There are 14 residues in the CDR3. Looked up from germline, CDR1 is MNHEY and CDR2 is SMNVEV (reference sequence). Trimming cost V 4 bases and J 8 bases; bases outside gene matches: 6. CDR3 in amino acids: CASSWDRESYEQFF. In DNA form, the CDR3 reads TGTGCCAGCAGTTGGGACAGGGAGTCCTATGAGCAGTTCTTC.

The J gene is TRBJ2-3, the V gene TRBV6-6; weak D call: TRBD1 (7 bases). Trimming took 8 bases from V and 14 from J, leaving 29 bases between them. CDR1 is MNHNY and CDR2 is SVGAGI in the germline V gene (reference sequence). The CDR3 has 15 residues. Here the CDR3 reads CASGYSQGGVTVRYF. CDR3 DNA: TGTGCCAGCGGCTACTCGCAGGGGGGCGTCACCGTTCGGTATTTT.

This clone was picked up one time. The V gene is TRBV30, the J gene TRBJ1-4; D unresolved. The ends were cut back, 1 base at V and 6 bases at J, with 9 bases in the middle. CDR1 is GTSNPN, CDR2 SVGIG, per germline (reference sequence). The CDR3 covers 13 residues. The CDR3 reads CAWSGGGDEKLFF. CDR3 in DNA: TGTGCCTGGAGTGGGGGAGGTGATGAAAAACTGTTTTTT.

The rearrangement joins TRBV12-5 to TRBJ2-3, with 8 bases aligning to TRBD2. Trimming at V came to 2 bases and at J to 6 bases, leaving 7 bases not matched to a gene. This CDR3 has 15 amino acids. Per the germline V gene, CDR1 is LGHNT and CDR2 is FRNRAP. Here the CDR3 DNA reads TGTGCTAGTGGTTTGAAACCGGGGGGGCGGGATACGCAGTATTTT. This gives the protein CASGLKPGGRDTQYF.

This clone was seen more than once but under ten times. The chain uses TRBV28 and TRBJ1-6; possibly TRBD1 for D (6 bases). Trimming stripped 2 bases from V and 9 bases from J, with 14 bases between. The length of the CDR3 is 15 residues. CDR1 and CDR2 (germline): MDHEN, SYDVKM. For the CDR3, the DNA is TGTGCCAGCAGTTTAAGCGGGGGCGGTAGTTCACCCCTCCACTTT. It encodes CASSLSGGGSSPLHF.

The chain joins TRBV5-1 to TRBJ2-5; D is possibly TRBD2 (7 bases). The CDR3 spans 17 residues. The V end lost 0 bases, the J end lost 5 bases, and 20 bases lay between the germline ends. Looked up from germline, CDR1 is SGHRS and CDR2 is YFSETQ. CDR3 bases: TGCGCCAGCAGCTTGGTCGGGGGGCCCGCCGGACTTGAGACCCAGTACTTC. It codes for CASSLVGGPAGLETQYF.

This sequence joins TRBV7-9 and TRBJ2-1, with TRBD2 matching 7 bases. The V gene end was trimmed by 8 bases and the J gene end by 9 bases; junction bases not matched to a gene: 13. The CDR3 contains 14 residues. Per germline, CDR1 SEHNR and CDR2 FQNEAQ (reference sequence). CDR3 DNA: TGTGCCAGCGAATTCAGGGCGGGGGTAGGTGAGCAGTTCTTC. As protein: CASEFRAGVGEQFF.

This clone has only one observation. The rearrangement joins TRBV4-1 to TRBJ1-3; 7 bases agree with TRBD1. In germline, CDR1 is MGHRA, CDR2 YSYEKL. The J segment lost 0 bases and the V segment lost 3 bases, leaving 5 bases of the junction unmatched. CDR3 size: 16 residues. The CDR3 reads CASSHQGGDSGNTIYF. Written as DNA, the CDR3 is TGCGCCAGCAGCCACCAGGGGGGCGACTCTGGAAACACCATATATTTT.

The J gene is TRBJ2-4, the V gene TRBV19; maybe TRBD1 (6 bases). Germline V CDR1 and CDR2: LNHDA, SQIVND (reference sequence). The CDR3 length is 18 residues. The V end lost 5 bases, the J end lost 0 bases, and 20 bases lay between the germline ends. CDR3 sequence (DNA): TGTGCCAGTAGTCCCGGACAGAAGCTTACTCTAGCCAAAAACATTCAGTACTTC. Protein sequence: CASSPGQKLTLAKNIQYF.

The chain employs TRBV5-1 and TRBJ2-7, with D perhaps TRBD2 (5 bases). This CDR3 is built from 15 residues. Germline CDR1 and CDR2: SGHRS and YFSETQ. V was cut by 0 bases and J by 3 bases, with 13 bases left in between. The CDR3 coding sequence is TGCGCCAGCAGCTTGGATCTGGGGAGAGGCTACGAGCAGTACTTC. This sequence encodes CASSLDLGRGYEQYF. Full variable domain (missing parts from reference TRBV5-1 and TRBJ2-7): KAGVTQTPRYLIKTRGQQVTLSCSPISGHRSVSWYQQTPGQGLQFLFEYFSETQRNKGNFPGRFSGRQFSNSRSEMNVSTLELGDSALYLCASSLDLGRGYEQYFGPGTRLTVT.

The V and J genes are TRBV20-1 and TRBJ1-5; 8 bases match TRBD1. V lost 3 bases, J lost 6 bases, and 10 bases stayed unmatched. The CDR3 has 15 amino acids. In germline, CDR1 is DFQATT, CDR2 SNEGSKA (reference sequence). This CDR3 is CSASGGGQAPQPQHF. As DNA, the CDR3 is TGCAGTGCTAGTGGGGGGGGACAGGCCCCTCAGCCCCAGCATTTT.

The chain employs TRBV3-1 (or the pseudogene TRBV3-2) and TRBJ2-2; TRBD2 matches at 10 bases. This CDR3 region has 20 residues. Losses at the gene ends were 3 bases for V and 3 bases for J; bases not matched to a gene: 16. The germline V gene has CDR1 LGHDT and CDR2 YNNKEL (reference sequence). The CDR3 DNA is TGTGCCAGCAGCCACAGAGGGGCTAGCGGGGGCGCCTTTTACACCGGGGAGCTGTTTTTT. Encoded protein: CASSHRGASGGAFYTGELFF.

This clone was recorded a few times. The rearrangement links TRBV5-1 to TRBJ1-3; 7 bases are shared with TRBD1. CDR3 length equals 16 residues. CDR1 and CDR2 from the germline V gene are SGHRS and YFSETQ. V gave up 4 bases and J gave up 0 bases; unmatched junction bases: 7. The CDR3 spells CASSAQGTSSGNTIYF. The CDR3 DNA follows: TGCGCCAGCAGCGCACAGGGGACGAGCTCTGGAAACACCATATATTTT.

The V and J genes are TRBV24-1 and TRBJ2-2; TRBD1 might be the D (7 bases). The CDR3 is made up of 16 amino acids. The germline V and J ends were trimmed by 2 bases and 5 bases, with 14 bases remaining between them. Germline V gene sequence: CDR1 KGHDR, CDR2 SFDVKD. CDR3 sequence (DNA): TGTGCCACCAGTGATTCCAGGGGGAGGCGGACCGGGGAGCTGTTTTTT. Translation gives CATSDSRGRRTGELFF.

The genes are TRBV15 and TRBJ2-5; D gene ambiguous. The germline V and J ends were trimmed by 1 base and 1 base, with 10 bases remaining between them. The germline V gene encodes CDR1 LNHNV and CDR2 YYDKDF (reference sequence). CDR3 size: 15 residues. CDR3 DNA sequence: TGTGCCACCAGCAGAGTTCGCGGTTTCCAAGAGACCCAGTACTTC. Protein sequence: CATSRVRGFQETQYF.

The gene calls are TRBV7-2 and TRBJ2-1; the match to TRBD2 covers 9 bases. Germline V gene data show CDR1 as SGHTA and CDR2 as FQGNSA. This CDR3 has 17 amino acids. V was pared by 1 base and J by 6 bases, with 10 bases of the junction left unmatched. Here the CDR3 DNA reads TGTGCCAGCAGCTTAGATACATTAGCGGGAGTCCTCAATGAGCAGTTCTTC. It codes for CASSLDTLAGVLNEQFF.

The CDR3: CASSLELSGSSEQYV. In DNA form, the CDR3 reads TGCGCCAGCAGCTTGGAATTATCGGGTAGCTCCGAGCAGTACGTC. The V gene is TRBV5-1, the J gene TRBJ2-7; D gene ambiguous. This CDR3 spans 15 amino acids. V lost 0 bases and J 6 bases, leaving 16 bases between the germline ends. Per germline, CDR1 SGHRS and CDR2 YFSETQ.

In this sample, this clone turned up a few times. The identical CDR3 is also encoded by other nucleotide sequences in the sample. The chain couples TRBV7-8 to TRBJ2-1; 8 positions match TRBD2. The CDR3 sequence is 15 residues long. Germline CDR1 reads SGHVS; CDR2 reads FQNEAQ. J gave up 1 base and V 5 bases, and 4 bases lay outside the gene matches. CDR3 amino acids: CASSPRGGSYNEQFF. The CDR3 DNA sequence: TGTGCCAGCAGCCCCCGGGGGGGGTCCTACAATGAGCAGTTCTTC.

The chain carries TRBV5-1 and TRBJ2-1, with 10 bases fitting TRBD1. The CDR3 extends over 15 amino acids. Germline trimming cut 4 bases from V and 2 bases from J; bases unmatched to any gene: 3. CDR1 and CDR2 (germline): SGHRS, YFSETQ. CDR3 residues: CASSRGQGAYNEQFF. CDR3 coding DNA: TGCGCCAGCAGCAGAGGACAGGGGGCCTACAATGAGCAGTTCTTC.

The table lists this clone with a count of one. The V call is TRBV7-2, the J call TRBJ1-5; TRBD1 is a possible D gene (5 bases). V was shortened by 0 bases and J by 7 bases, with 10 bases between the two germline ends. The CDR3 is 14 residues long. Looked up from germline, CDR1 is SGHTA and CDR2 is FQGNSA. Here the CDR3 reads CASSLAGGPQPQHF. The CDR3 DNA is TGTGCCAGCAGCTTAGCGGGGGGTCCCCAGCCCCAGCATTTT.